This entry lists 10 T cell receptor beta chains sequenced from one sample in a study of vaccination effects on CD4 cells after COVID-19. Antigens for these TCRs are unknown. Generated by immunoSEQ multiplex PCR, the TCRdb table keeps only in-frame clones and is missing some. The sample yields 65,000 to 90,000 clones, less than 75% seen once. A 10-day culture period preceded the isolation of CD4+ T cells. Participants were given two doses of BNT162b2 or mRNA-1273 vaccine. The sequencing here drew on CD4+ T cells from PBMCs cultured without peptide, taken after COVID-19 vaccination. Receptors originate from a human donor who received a COVID-19 vaccine.

The J gene is TRBJ1-6, the V gene TRBV20-1; the D gene is possibly TRBD1 (5 bases). CDR3 length equals 16 residues. The germline V gene encodes CDR1 DFQATT and CDR2 SNEGSKA (reference sequence). V lost 3 bases and J 7 bases, leaving 19 bases between the germline ends. The CDR3 spells CSASAVSGGVNSPLHF. The CDR3 bases are TGCAGTGCTAGTGCCGTTTCGGGGGGGGTGAATTCACCCCTCCACTTT.

The chain employs TRBV5-1 and TRBJ2-6; D may be TRBD2 (5 bases). V was trimmed by 3 bases and J by 3 bases, leaving 10 bases between them. The CDR3 spans 15 residues. Germline V gives CDR1 SGHRS, CDR2 YFSETQ. In DNA form, the CDR3 reads TGCGCCAGCAGCTCTACTAGTTTTGGGGCCAACGTCCTGACTTTC. This sequence encodes CASSSTSFGANVLTF.

The J gene is TRBJ1-5, the V gene TRBV5-6, with D unclear. CDR1 and CDR2 from the germline V gene are SGHDT and YYEEEE. Trimming cost V 2 bases and J 1 base, with 7 bases left between them. The CDR3 loop spans 14 amino acids. The DNA for the CDR3 is TGTGCCAGCAGCTTAGGGCTGAGCAATCAGCCCCAGCATTTT. Protein: CASSLGLSNQPQHF.

The genes are TRBV9 and TRBJ1-5; possibly TRBD1 for D (5 bases). Between the trimmed V and J ends, which lost 0 bases and 8 bases, there was a span of 18 bases. The CDR3 has 16 residues. Germline lookup yields CDR1 SGDLS and CDR2 YYNGEE. The CDR3 loop reads CASSVGGGEGFEPQHF. The CDR3 nucleotides read TGTGCCAGCAGCGTAGGTGGGGGAGAAGGGTTTGAGCCCCAGCATTTT. Full variable domain (missing parts from reference TRBV9 and TRBJ1-5): DSGVTQTPKHLITATGQRVTLRCSPRSGDLSVYWYQQSLDQGLQFLIQYYNGEERAKGNILERFSAQQFPDLHSELNLSSLELGDSALYFCASSVGGGEGFEPQHFGDGTRLSIL.

This clone has only a few counts. V usage is TRBV5-4 and J usage is TRBJ1-4; the D gene is possibly TRBD1 (5 bases). The CDR3 is made up of 15 amino acids. Looked up from germline, CDR1 is SGHNT and CDR2 is YYREEE (reference sequence). Trimming took 4 bases from V and 0 from J, leaving 10 bases between them. Here the CDR3 reads CASSIGTATNEKLFF. Here the CDR3 DNA reads TGTGCCAGCAGCATAGGGACCGCAACTAATGAAAAACTGTTTTTT.

The chain carries TRBV19 and TRBJ2-3, with TRBD2 matching 9 bases. The CDR3 extends over 17 amino acids. Germline CDR1 is LNHDA and CDR2 is SQIVND (reference sequence). Losses at the gene ends were 7 bases for V and 6 bases for J; bases not matched to a gene: 17. Here the CDR3 DNA reads TGTGCCAGTATGGACGGACGCGGGGGGGGCTATGGGGATACGCAGTATTTT. Residues: CASMDGRGGGYGDTQYF.

The CDR3 DNA follows: TGTGCCAGCTCTCAGAAATTGACATTCCCGCCCGGGACTGAAGCTTTCTTT. Its translation: CASSQKLTFPPGTEAFF. The chain employs TRBV18 and TRBJ1-1; the D is unclear. CDR3 length: 17 amino acids. V gave up 6 bases and J gave up 5 bases, with 25 bases separating them. The germline V gene has CDR1 KGHSH and CDR2 LQKENI.

The chain recombines TRBV24-1 with TRBJ1-5; D perhaps matches TRBD1 (5 bases). The germline V gene encodes CDR1 KGHDR and CDR2 SFDVKD. Trimming left V 3 bases short and J 7 bases short, with 9 bases between. The CDR3 covers 13 residues. The CDR3 nucleotides are TGTGCCACCAGTGATGGGGGGTGGCAGCCCCAGCATTTT. Amino acids: CATSDGGWQPQHF.

CDR3 residues: CAISEGGEQYV. The CDR3 DNA reads as TGTGCCATCAGTGAAGGGGGGGAGCAGTACGTC. The chain carries TRBV10-3 and TRBJ2-7; TRBD1 or TRBD2 may be the D gene (6 bases each). In germline, CDR1 is ENHRY, CDR2 SYGVKD. V lost 3 bases to trimming and J lost 7 bases, with 7 bases between them. The length of the CDR3 is 11 residues.

The chain recombines TRBV6-2 or TRBV6-3 with TRBJ2-3; TRBD1 matches 9 bases. The CDR3 loop spans 17 amino acids. Germline CDR1 MNHEY, CDR2 SVGEGT. Trimming took 4 bases from V and 6 from J; bases not matched to a gene: 14. CDR3 in DNA: TGTGCCAGCAGTTCACACCCCGGGACAGGGTTTGGGGATACGCAGTATTTT. It encodes CASSSHPGTGFGDTQYF.